In this sample, the clone carrying this TCR beta chain turned up a few times. The data originate from a study of human T cells and chemical hapten exposure. TCRdb used MiXCR to reprocess the RACE reads, holding one entry per CDR3 protein. The sample holds 90,000 to 110,000 distinct CDR3 sequences, roughly a tenth seen once. Time point meaning: patch test 2, 6 weeks after DPC sensitization. The treatment was: therapeutic diphenylcyclopropenone sensitization with weekly scalp DPC. Blood draws preceded each patch test application. It was from unfractionated whole blood that total RNA was extracted. The V segment lost 6 bases and the J segment 2 bases; nucleotides outside the gene matches: 4. This CDR3 comprises 15 residues.

The origin of this receptor is a woman between 35 and 50 years old with alopecia areata. Some clones in this sample may be carry-over from other donors' samples. Sequences were derived from whole blood, sampled in connection with sensitization to the hapten diphenylcyclopropenone (DPC). The gene calls are TRBV12-3 or TRBV12-4 and TRBJ1-5; 10 nucleotides agree with TRBD1. The CDR3 DNA is TGTGCCAGCAGGCCCGGGACAGGGGGCAATCAGCCCCAGCATTTT. Its translation is CASRPGTGGNQPQHF.